This TCR beta chain was sequenced for a study of blood T cell repertoires in COVID-19. Per the authors' pipeline: Estimates of nucleated cell counts were drawn from the amplification of reference gene primers. Here immunoSEQ multiplex PCR was the method, and the copy in TCRdb shows in-frame clones only, minus some. The D gene and trimming were derived from the DNA, and the V and J assignments and clone size from that table. The sample lists over 150,000 clones, roughly nine tenths seen once, with 0.95% to 1.3% in the top ten. V was pared by 3 bases and J by 2 bases, with 9 bases of the junction left unmatched. The CDR3 consists of 17 residues. Germline V CDR1 and CDR2: MGHRA, YSYEKL.

This sequence originates from a man aged 25-45 years with acute or convalescent COVID-19. This sequence joins TRBV4-1 and TRBJ2-7, with 11 bases that match TRBD2. The sample taken for sequencing was peripheral blood. Here the CDR3 DNA reads TGCGCCAGCAGCCATGGTAGCGGGAGGGCCCTGACCTACGAGCAGTACTTC. This gives the protein CASSHGSGRALTYEQYF.